These 19 T cell receptor beta chains were sequenced from one sample in a study of shared clonotypes between healthy human individuals. Clones were read by immunoSEQ multiplex PCR, and TCRdb kept only the in-frame ones, dropping some. There are more than 2 million clones in the sample; about 95% occur only once, and 0.85% to 1.3% lies in the top ten. Terminally differentiated effector memory CD45RA+ cells were excluded from the naive CD8 cells, which were CD45RO-negative and positively selected for CCR7. Sequenced: naive CD8+ T cells sorted from blood. The receptors were sampled from a man between 18 and 35 years old in good health.

Comment on this clone: An end of the junction does not agree with germline; a read error may underlie this. This chain links TRBV4-1 with TRBJ1-6; TRBD1 agrees at 7 bases. Germline values: CDR1 MGHRA, CDR2 YSYEKL. This CDR3 is 17 amino acids long. The CDR3 nucleotides read TGCGCCAGCAGCCAAGGAGGGCCGGGACAGTATAGTTCACCCCTCCACTTT. Its protein product is CASSQGGPGQYSSPLHF.

The J gene is TRBJ1-4, the V gene TRBV6-5; D ambiguous. The CDR3 spans 15 residues. The germline V gene encodes CDR1 MNHEY and CDR2 SVGAGI. Trimming cost V 5 bases and J 0 bases, with 10 bases left between them. In nucleotides, the CDR3 is TGTGCCAGCAGTCCCACGGGCGCAACTAATGAAAAACTGTTTTTT. Translating gives CASSPTGATNEKLFF.

The chain has TRBV5-6 and TRBJ1-2, with a tentative D call TRBD1 (5 bases). CDR3 length: 12 residues. The V gene's germline CDR1 is SGHDT and CDR2 YYEEEE. Trimming removed 1 base from V and 6 bases from J, with 7 bases in between. Here the CDR3 reads CASSLMGDGYTF. CDR3 nucleotides: TGTGCCAGCAGCTTGATGGGGGATGGCTACACCTTC.

V and J are TRBV13 and TRBJ2-5, with 9 bases lining up with TRBD2. CDR1 and CDR2 (germline): PRHDT, FYEKMQ (reference sequence). After removal of 5 bases from V and 2 bases from J, the junction contained 18 bases not matched to a gene. The CDR3 has 19 amino acids. The DNA of the CDR3 is TGTGCCAGCAGCGCCTTCGGGACTAGCCCCACACGGGCTCAAGAGACCCAGTACTTC. This gives the protein CASSAFGTSPTRAQETQYF.

This rearrangement joins TRBV5-1 to TRBJ1-2; 9 bases agree with TRBD1. This CDR3 comprises 16 residues. After removal of 1 base from V and 6 bases from J, the junction contained 10 bases not matched to a gene. The germline CDR1 and CDR2 sequences are SGHRS and YFSETQ. The CDR3 loop reads CASSLISTGGVHGYTF. CDR3 in DNA: TGCGCCAGCAGCTTGATCTCCACAGGGGGCGTCCATGGCTACACCTTC.

This sequence joins TRBV18 and TRBJ1-2, with 7 bases fitting TRBD1. The CDR3 is 14 amino acids. V lost 1 base, J lost 5 bases, and 4 bases stayed unmatched. Germline V gene lookup returns CDR1 KGHSH and CDR2 LQKENI. The CDR3 reads CASSPQGALYGYTF. In nucleotides, the CDR3 is TGTGCCAGCTCACCACAGGGGGCTCTTTATGGCTACACCTTC.

The rearrangement links TRBV9 to TRBJ2-7, with TRBD2 matching 10 bases. Per germline, CDR1 SGDLS and CDR2 YYNGEE. V trimming: 4 bases; J trimming: 1 base; junction bases outside the gene matches: 5. The CDR3 is made up of 15 amino acids. The CDR3 nucleotides read TGTGCCAGCAGCAAATTAGCGGGAGGATCCTACGAGCAGTACTTC. Residues: CASSKLAGGSYEQYF.

The sample holds one count of this clone. The chain joins TRBV11-2 to TRBJ2-7, with D perhaps matching TRBD1 or TRBD2 (5 bases each). Trimming left V 5 bases short and J 0 bases short, with 17 bases between. Germline V lookup: CDR1 SGHAT, CDR2 FQNNGV. There are 16 residues in the CDR3. The CDR3 loop reads CASSPALGESSYEQYF. CDR3 nucleotide sequence: TGTGCCAGCAGCCCAGCCCTGGGGGAGAGCTCCTACGAGCAGTACTTC.

The CDR3 sequence: CAWSRGDNEQFF. CDR3 DNA sequence: TGTGCCTGGAGTAGAGGAGATAATGAGCAGTTCTTC. The rearrangement joins TRBV30 to TRBJ2-1; unclear D gene. CDR3 size: 12 residues. The germline gives CDR1 GTSNPN, CDR2 SVGIG (reference sequence). The V end was cut by 2 bases, the J end by 7 bases, with 9 bases between.

V usage is TRBV27 and J usage is TRBJ1-1; a weak D match, TRBD1 (5 bases). Germline assignment: CDR1 MNHEY and CDR2 SMNVEV (reference sequence). The CDR3 is 13 amino acids. V lost 1 base and J 4 bases, leaving 7 bases between the germline ends. CDR3 nucleotide sequence: TGTGCCAGCAGTTTATACGGGGCCACTGAAGCTTTCTTT. Amino acids: CASSLYGATEAFF.

The V and J genes are TRBV29-1 and TRBJ2-3; 8 bases are shared with TRBD2. The ends lost 6 bases at V and 4 bases at J; junction bases unmatched: 15. This CDR3 has 16 amino acids. CDR1 is SQVTM and CDR2 is ANQGSEA in the germline V gene. The CDR3 DNA is TGCAGCGTCGGGGGGGGTGAAGTCATCAGGGCAGATACGCAGTATTTT. Translation: CSVGGGEVIRADTQYF.

Concerning this clone itself: This specimen includes other DNA sequences encoding the same CDR3. The chain couples TRBV5-8 to TRBJ2-5; possibly TRBD1 for D (6 bases). Germline CDR1 reads SGHTS; CDR2 reads YDEGEE. Trimming cost V 0 bases and J 1 base, with 7 bases left between them. There are 14 residues in the CDR3. The CDR3 nucleotides read TGTGCCAGCAGCTTGGTAGGGGGCCAAGAGACCCAGTACTTC. This sequence encodes CASSLVGGQETQYF.

A word on this clone: The sample carries other DNA sequences with the same CDR3. This chain uses TRBV7-9 with TRBJ2-2, with 9 bases aligning to TRBD1. The CDR3 length is 16 residues. V trimming: 1 base; J trimming: 4 bases; junction bases outside the gene matches: 4. The V gene's germline CDR1 is SEHNR and CDR2 FQNEAQ (reference sequence). CDR3 region: CASSLVPGQGTGELFF. The CDR3 bases are TGTGCCAGCAGCTTAGTACCGGGACAGGGCACCGGGGAGCTGTTTTTT.

A word on this clone: A clone one base away is much larger, so this may be a read error. The rearrangement joins TRBV6-6 to TRBJ2-5; D not resolved. This CDR3 has 10 residues. V was clipped by 6 bases and J by 4 bases, with 3 bases between them. CDR1 and CDR2 from the germline V gene are MNHNY and SVGAGI (reference sequence). The CDR3 DNA follows: TGTGCCAGCAGCGGAGAGACCCAGTACTTC. Protein product: CASSGETQYF.

The chain is built from TRBV30 and TRBJ1-5; 9 bases fit TRBD1. This CDR3 comprises 15 residues. With V trimmed by 6 bases and J by 1 base, 7 bases remained unmatched. CDR1 and CDR2 (germline): GTSNPN, SVGIG (reference sequence). In nucleotides, the CDR3 is TGTGCCTGTGCTCCCGGGACAGGGAGCAATCAGCCCCAGCATTTT. Its protein product is CACAPGTGSNQPQHF. Full variable domain (remainder filled in from reference TRBV30 and TRBJ1-5): SQTIHQWPATLVQPVGSPLSLECTVEGTSNPNLYWYRQAAGRGLQLLFYSVGIGQISSEVPQNLSASRPQDRQFILSSKKLLLSDSGFYLCACAPGTGSNQPQHFGDGTRLSIL.

The table lists this clone with a count of one. Distinct nucleotide sequences in the sample also encode this CDR3. The chain recombines TRBV27 with TRBJ2-1; maybe TRBD1 (5 bases). V gave up 1 base and J gave up 3 bases, with 7 bases separating them. This CDR3 comprises 14 residues. Per germline, CDR1 MNHEY and CDR2 SMNVEV (reference sequence). The CDR3 is CASSLFTGYNEQFF. Written as DNA, the CDR3 is TGTGCCAGCAGTTTATTCACAGGCTACAATGAGCAGTTCTTC.

The chain couples TRBV11-3 to TRBJ2-5; D may correspond to TRBD1 or TRBD2 (6 bases each). From germline, CDR1 is SGHNT and CDR2 YENEEA. The CDR3 covers 13 residues. Trimming took off 5 bases at V and 2 bases at J, with 9 bases between the two ends. CDR3 protein: CASSGGTQETQYF. CDR3 DNA sequence: TGTGCCAGCAGCGGGGGGACACAAGAGACCCAGTACTTC. Full variable domain (remainder filled in from reference TRBV11-3 and TRBJ2-5): EAGVVQSPRYKIIEKKQPVAFWCNPISGHNTLYWYLQNLGQGPELLIRYENEEAVDDSQLPKDRFSAERLKGVDSTLKIQPAELGDSAVYLCASSGGTQETQYFGPGTRLLVL.

The chain joins TRBV28 to TRBJ1-5; D remains ambiguous. This CDR3 contains 15 residues. Trimming pared 5 bases from V and 5 bases from J, leaving 16 bases between. Germline V gene data show CDR1 as MDHEN and CDR2 as SYDVKM. CDR3 nucleotide sequence: TGTGCCAGCAGTGAACATAGCGGTTCGGATCAGCCCCAGCATTTT. Translated, it gives CASSEHSGSDQPQHF. Full variable domain (remainder filled in from reference TRBV28 and TRBJ1-5): DVKVTQSSRYLVKRTGEKVFLECVQDMDHENMFWYRQDPGLGLRLIYFSYDVKMKEKGDIPEGYSVSREKKERFSLILESASTNQTSMYLCASSEHSGSDQPQHFGDGTRLSIL.

J is TRBJ1-2 and V is TRBV27; D gene unclear. Germline loops: CDR1 MNHEY, CDR2 SMNVEV (reference sequence). The CDR3 runs to 11 residues. Trimming removed 9 bases at V and 4 bases at J, with 9 bases between. CDR3 region: CASLSSYGYTF. CDR3 nucleotides: TGTGCCAGTCTTTCTAGCTATGGCTACACCTTC.